These 14 T cell receptor beta chains were sequenced from one sample in a study of T cells in tuberculosis (dated by TCRdb to between 2018 and 2020). The method was the immunoSEQ multiplex PCR assay. As stored in TCRdb, this immuneACCESS dataset retains in-frame rearrangements with V and J assigned. A fraction of the clones does not appear; measured against another copy, unresolved V genes explain less than half of the discrepancy, and the remainder lacks a known reason. This sample gives about 34,000 clones in total; just over 90% of them show up just once. Of the sample, 2.2% falls within the top ten clones. The sample taken for sequencing was PBMCs. These receptors all come from a donor between 10 and 35 years old with latent tuberculosis or without tuberculosis infection.

The rearrangement joins TRBV28 to TRBJ1-1; D remains unclear. Trimming removed 8 bases at V and 6 bases at J, with 7 bases between. Germline V lookup: CDR1 MDHEN, CDR2 SYDVKM. This CDR3 has 10 amino acids. The CDR3 sequence is CASQSAEAFF. CDR3 sequence (DNA): TGTGCCAGCCAGAGCGCTGAAGCTTTCTTT.

The V and J genes are TRBV11-2 and TRBJ1-1; D is possibly TRBD1 (5 bases). The CDR3 spans 13 residues. The V gene lost 1 base and the J gene lost 3 bases, with 6 bases spanning the gap. Per the germline V gene, CDR1 is SGHAT and CDR2 is FQNNGV. As DNA, the CDR3 is TGTGCCAGCAGCTTAGCAGGGTACACTGAAGCTTTCTTT. It is translated as CASSLAGYTEAFF.

This chain connects TRBV7-2 to TRBJ1-2; D is ambiguous. Per the germline V gene, CDR1 is SGHTA and CDR2 is FQGNSA. The V end was cut by 1 base, the J end by 2 bases, with 8 bases between. The CDR3 consists of 14 residues. DNA for the CDR3: TGTGCCAGCAGCTTAGGTAAACTCAACTATGGCTACACCTTC. It yields the protein CASSLGKLNYGYTF.

This chain uses TRBV10-1 with TRBJ1-2, with 7 bases fitting TRBD1. Losses at the gene ends were 7 bases for V and 8 bases for J; bases not matched to a gene: 7. This CDR3 comprises 12 residues. Germline V CDR1 and CDR2: WNHNN, SYGVQD (reference sequence). In DNA form, the CDR3 reads TGCGCCAGCACCGACAGGGACGAGGGCTACACCTTC. It encodes CASTDRDEGYTF.

About this clone: The junction departs from the called germline gene at one end, perhaps through a read error. V and J are TRBV4-1 and TRBJ2-1, with a possible D match to TRBD1 (6 bases). The CDR3 has 12 amino acids. CDR1 and CDR2 from the germline V gene are MGHRA and YSYEKL. In nucleotides, the CDR3 is TGCGCCAGCAGCCAAGATCTGGGGGCTAGGGTCTTC. Protein product: CASSQDLGARVF.

The V call is TRBV4-3, the J call TRBJ2-7, with a weak D call TRBD1 (7 bases). The germline gives CDR1 LGHNA, CDR2 YSLEER. V gave up 5 bases and J gave up 3 bases, with 17 bases separating them. The CDR3 is 15 residues long. The CDR3 bases are TGCGCCAGCAGCACCCACAGGGGAGGATTCTACGAGCAGTACTTC. This sequence encodes CASSTHRGGFYEQYF.

The sample holds a few counts of this clone. The V gene is TRBV6-6, the J gene TRBJ1-1; 9 nucleotides line up with TRBD1. CDR3 length: 14 residues. The germline CDR1 and CDR2 sequences are MNHNY and SVGAGI (reference sequence). The J segment lost 11 bases and the V segment lost 7 bases, leaving 14 bases of the junction unmatched. CDR3 DNA: TGTGCCAGCATAAGGGGACAGGGAGAGCATCGGGCTTTCTTT. Translation gives CASIRGQGEHRAFF.

This chain uses TRBV19 with TRBJ2-1; 9 nucleotides agree with TRBD2. Germline V gives CDR1 LNHDA, CDR2 SQIVND (reference sequence). With 4 bases clipped from V and 0 bases from J, the junction kept 19 bases outside the gene matches. CDR3 length: 21 amino acids. The chain's CDR3 is CASSNIPLATSGWSSYNEQFF. The CDR3, as DNA: TGTGCCAGTAGTAATATCCCGCTCGCTACTAGCGGGTGGAGCTCCTACAATGAGCAGTTCTTC.

The chain employs TRBV28 and TRBJ1-2, with 10 bases that match TRBD1. V lost 5 bases and J lost 4; bases outside the gene matches: 10. This CDR3 comprises 16 residues. Germline V gives CDR1 MDHEN, CDR2 SYDVKM. CDR3 bases: TGTGCCAGCAGTCCACTGGGACAGGGGATTTTCTATGGCTACACCTTC. Protein sequence: CASSPLGQGIFYGYTF.

The chain links TRBV5-1 to TRBJ2-2; TRBD1 aligns across 11 bases. This CDR3 has 16 residues. The V gene end was trimmed by 10 bases and the J gene end by 3 bases; junction bases not matched to a gene: 11. Germline values: CDR1 SGHRS, CDR2 YFSETQ. CDR3 in amino acids: CAGAGQGVWDTGELFF. CDR3 coding DNA: TGCGCCGGAGCGGGACAGGGGGTCTGGGACACCGGGGAGCTGTTTTTT.

V usage is TRBV4-1 and J usage is TRBJ1-3; no firm D call. The V end was cut by 6 bases, the J end by 0 bases, with 6 bases between. The CDR3 loop spans 13 amino acids. Per germline, CDR1 MGHRA and CDR2 YSYEKL. The CDR3 is CASSDFSGNTIYF. CDR3 DNA: TGCGCCAGCAGTGACTTCTCTGGAAACACCATATATTTT.

This rearrangement joins TRBV2 to TRBJ2-1, with 7 bases aligning to TRBD2. Germline values: CDR1 SNHLY, CDR2 FYNNEI. The CDR3 covers 14 residues. J was trimmed by 7 bases and V by 6 bases; bases with no gene match: 9. The CDR3 here is CASRAWDYQNEQFF. The CDR3 DNA reads TGTGCCAGCAGGGCCTGGGACTATCAAAATGAGCAGTTCTTC. The variable domain in full, with the rest retrieved from reference TRBV2 and TRBJ2-1, is EPEVTQTPSHQVTQMGQEVILRCVPISNHLYFYWYRQILGQKVEFLVSFYNNEISEKSEIFDDQFSVERPDGSNFTLKIRSTKLEDSAMYFCASRAWDYQNEQFFGPGTRLTVL.

The chain uses TRBV5-6 and TRBJ1-2; 7 bases align to TRBD1. Per germline, CDR1 SGHDT and CDR2 YYEEEE. The CDR3 covers 12 residues. The trim removed 2 bases at V and 7 bases at J, leaving 2 bases unmatched. CDR3 sequence (DNA): TGTGCCAGCAGCTTAGACAGGGTTGGCTACACCTTC. Protein sequence: CASSLDRVGYTF.

The chain joins TRBV7-7 to TRBJ1-1, with D unclear. Trimming left V 5 bases short and J 0 bases short, with 7 bases between. The CDR3 totals 13 residues. CDR1 is SSHAT, CDR2 FNYEAQ, per germline (reference sequence). CDR3 region: CASSPDMNTEAFF. As DNA, the CDR3 is TGTGCCAGCAGCCCCGACATGAACACTGAAGCTTTCTTT. The full variable domain, completed using reference TRBV7-7 and TRBJ1-1, is GAGVSQSPRYKVTKRGQDVTLRCDPISSHATLYWYQQALGQGPEFLTYFNYEAQPDKSGLPSDRFSAERPEGSISTLTIQRTEQRDSAMYRCASSPDMNTEAFFGQGTRLTVV.